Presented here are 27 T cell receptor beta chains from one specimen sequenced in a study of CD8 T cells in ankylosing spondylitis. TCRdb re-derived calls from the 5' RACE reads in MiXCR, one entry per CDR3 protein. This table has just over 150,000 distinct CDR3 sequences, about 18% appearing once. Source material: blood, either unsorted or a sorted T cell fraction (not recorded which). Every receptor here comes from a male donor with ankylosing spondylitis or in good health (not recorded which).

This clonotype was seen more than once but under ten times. CDR3 bases: TGCGCCATCGGACTTCCCGGCTCCTACAATGAGCAGTTCTTC. Its protein product is CAIGLPGSYNEQFF. The V call is TRBV10-2, the J call TRBJ2-1; D might be TRBD2 (5 bases). V was shortened by 10 bases and J by 0 bases, with 13 bases between the two germline ends. In germline, CDR1 is WSHSY, CDR2 SAAADI. The CDR3 runs 14 residues.

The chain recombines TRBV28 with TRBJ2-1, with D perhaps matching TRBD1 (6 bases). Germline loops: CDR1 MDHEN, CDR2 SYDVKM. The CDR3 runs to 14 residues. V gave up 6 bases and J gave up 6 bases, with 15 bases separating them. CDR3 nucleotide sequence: TGTGCCAGCAGCCTTCGAGGACAGTCCAATGAGCAGTTCTTC. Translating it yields CASSLRGQSNEQFF.

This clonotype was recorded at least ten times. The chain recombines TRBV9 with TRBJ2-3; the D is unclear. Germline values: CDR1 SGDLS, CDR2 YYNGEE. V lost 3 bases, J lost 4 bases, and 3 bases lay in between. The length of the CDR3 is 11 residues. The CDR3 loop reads CASSEADTQYF. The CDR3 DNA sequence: TGTGCCAGCAGCGAAGCAGATACGCAGTATTTT.

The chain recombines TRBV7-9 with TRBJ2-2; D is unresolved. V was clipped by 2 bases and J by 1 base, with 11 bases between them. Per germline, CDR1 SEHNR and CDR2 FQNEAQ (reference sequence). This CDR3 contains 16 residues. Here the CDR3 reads CASSLTQSQNTGELFF. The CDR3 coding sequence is TGTGCCAGCAGCTTAACGCAATCCCAGAACACCGGGGAGCTGTTTTTT.

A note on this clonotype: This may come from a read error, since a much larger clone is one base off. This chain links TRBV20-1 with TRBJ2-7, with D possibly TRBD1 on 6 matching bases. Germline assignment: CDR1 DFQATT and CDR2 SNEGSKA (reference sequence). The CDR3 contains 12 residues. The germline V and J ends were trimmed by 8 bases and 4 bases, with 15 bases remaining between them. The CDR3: CSTTEQGYEQYF. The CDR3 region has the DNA TGCAGTACTACCGAGCAGGGGTACGAGCAGTACTTC.

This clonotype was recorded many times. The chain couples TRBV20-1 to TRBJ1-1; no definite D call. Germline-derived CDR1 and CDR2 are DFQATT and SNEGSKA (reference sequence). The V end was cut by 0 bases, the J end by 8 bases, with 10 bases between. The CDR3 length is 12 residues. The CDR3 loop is CSARDRGEEAFF. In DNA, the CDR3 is TGCAGTGCTAGAGATCGGGGTGAGGAAGCTTTCTTT.

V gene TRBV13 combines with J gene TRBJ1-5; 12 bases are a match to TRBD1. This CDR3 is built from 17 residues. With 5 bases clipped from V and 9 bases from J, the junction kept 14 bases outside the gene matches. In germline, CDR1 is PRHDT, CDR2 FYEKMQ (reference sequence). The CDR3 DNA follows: TGTGCCAGCAGCCCGACTAGGGGACAGGGGGCGGTAGGGCCCCAGCATTTT. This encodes CASSPTRGQGAVGPQHF.

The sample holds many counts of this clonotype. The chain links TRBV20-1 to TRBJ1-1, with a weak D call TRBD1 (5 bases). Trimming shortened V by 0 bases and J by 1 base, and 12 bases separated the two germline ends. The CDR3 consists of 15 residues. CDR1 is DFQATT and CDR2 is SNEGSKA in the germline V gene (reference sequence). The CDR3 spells CSAREPVTENTEAFF. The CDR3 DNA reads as TGCAGTGCTAGAGAACCGGTGACAGAGAACACTGAAGCTTTCTTT.

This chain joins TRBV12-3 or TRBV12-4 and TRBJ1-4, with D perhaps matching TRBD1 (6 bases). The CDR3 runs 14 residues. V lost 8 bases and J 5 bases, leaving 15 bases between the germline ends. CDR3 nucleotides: TGTGCCAGCGGGGCGTGGGGGGCAAATGAAAAACTGTTTTTT. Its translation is CASGAWGANEKLFF.

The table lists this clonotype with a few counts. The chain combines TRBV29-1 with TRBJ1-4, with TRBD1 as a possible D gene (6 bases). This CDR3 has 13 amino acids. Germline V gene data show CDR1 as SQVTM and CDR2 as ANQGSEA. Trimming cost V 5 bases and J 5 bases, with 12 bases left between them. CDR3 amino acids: CSVRSGANEKLFF. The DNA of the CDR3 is TGCAGCGTTCGATCGGGGGCGAATGAAAAACTGTTTTTT. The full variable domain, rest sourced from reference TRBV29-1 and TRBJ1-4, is SAVISQKPSRDICQRGTSLTIQCQVDSQVTMMFWYRQQPGQSLTLIATANQGSEATYESGFVIDKFPISRPNLTFSTLTVSNMSPEDSSIYLCSVRSGANEKLFFGSGTQLSVL.

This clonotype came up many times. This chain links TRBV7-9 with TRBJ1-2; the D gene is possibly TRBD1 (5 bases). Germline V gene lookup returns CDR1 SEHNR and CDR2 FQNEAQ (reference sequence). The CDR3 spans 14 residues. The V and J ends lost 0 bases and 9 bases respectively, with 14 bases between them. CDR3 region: CASSLAGRDGSYTF. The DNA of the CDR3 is TGTGCCAGCAGCTTAGCGGGACGTGATGGAAGCTACACCTTC.

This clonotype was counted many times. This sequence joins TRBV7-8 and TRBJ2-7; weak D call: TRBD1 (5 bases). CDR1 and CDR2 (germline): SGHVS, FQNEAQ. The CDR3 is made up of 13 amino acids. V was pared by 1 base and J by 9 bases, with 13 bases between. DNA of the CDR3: TGTGCCAGCAGCTTAGTAGGTCTTCAGGGGCAGTACTTC. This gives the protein CASSLVGLQGQYF.

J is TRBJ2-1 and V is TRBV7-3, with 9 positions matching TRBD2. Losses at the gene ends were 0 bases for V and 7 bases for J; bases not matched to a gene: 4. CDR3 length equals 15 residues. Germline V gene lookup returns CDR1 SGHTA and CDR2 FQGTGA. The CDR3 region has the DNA TGTGCCAGCAGCTTAACAGCGGGAGGTCGTAATGAGCAGTTCTTC. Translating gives CASSLTAGGRNEQFF.

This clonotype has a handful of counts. The DNA of the CDR3 is TGTGCCAGCTCCCCCCCCGGCCCTGGCAATGAGCAGTTCTTC. It specifies CASSPPGPGNEQFF. The gene calls are TRBV18 and TRBJ2-1; D call uncertain. This CDR3 has 14 residues. CDR1 and CDR2 (germline): KGHSH, LQKENI. Deletions cut 6 bases from V and 6 bases from J, with 15 bases between.

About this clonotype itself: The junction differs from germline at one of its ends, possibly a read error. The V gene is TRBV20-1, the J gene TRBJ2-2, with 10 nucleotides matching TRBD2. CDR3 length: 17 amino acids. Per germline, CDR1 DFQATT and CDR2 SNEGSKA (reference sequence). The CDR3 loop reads CCARDFLAGANTGELFF. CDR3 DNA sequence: TGCTGTGCTAGAGATTTTCTAGCGGGAGCCAACACCGGGGAGCTGTTTTTT.

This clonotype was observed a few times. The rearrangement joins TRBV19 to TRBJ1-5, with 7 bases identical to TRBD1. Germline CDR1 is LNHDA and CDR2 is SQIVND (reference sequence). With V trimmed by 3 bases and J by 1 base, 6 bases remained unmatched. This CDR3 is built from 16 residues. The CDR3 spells CASSIKGTASNQPQHF. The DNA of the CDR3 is TGTGCCAGTAGTATTAAGGGGACAGCGAGCAATCAGCCCCAGCATTTT. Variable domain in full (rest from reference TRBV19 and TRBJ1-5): DGGITQSPKYLFRKEGQNVTLSCEQNLNHDAMYWYRQDPGQGLRLIYYSQIVNDFQKGDIAEGYSVSREKKESFPLTVTSAQKNPTAFYLCASSIKGTASNQPQHFGDGTRLSIL.

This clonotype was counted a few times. CDR3 DNA: TGTGCCACCGGAGGGACTAGCGGTTACAATGAGCAGTTCTTC. Amino acids: CATGGTSGYNEQFF. The chain uses TRBV15 and TRBJ2-1; 11 bases match TRBD2. V lost 8 bases to trimming and J lost 4 bases; unmatched junction nucleotides: 4. The length of the CDR3 is 14 residues. CDR1 is LNHNV, CDR2 YYDKDF, per germline (reference sequence).

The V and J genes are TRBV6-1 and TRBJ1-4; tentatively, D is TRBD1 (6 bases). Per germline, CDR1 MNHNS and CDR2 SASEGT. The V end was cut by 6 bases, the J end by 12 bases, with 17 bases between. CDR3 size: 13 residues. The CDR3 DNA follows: TGTGCCAGCAGCGGACATGCCAAGGGGGAACTGTTTTTT. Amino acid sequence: CASSGHAKGELFF.

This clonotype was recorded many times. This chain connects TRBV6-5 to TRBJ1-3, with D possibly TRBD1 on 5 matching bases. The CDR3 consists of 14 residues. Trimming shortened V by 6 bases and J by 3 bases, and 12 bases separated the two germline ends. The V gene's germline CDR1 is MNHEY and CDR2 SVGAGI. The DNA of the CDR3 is TGTGCCAGCAGCTATGGGACGGATGGAAACACCATATATTTT. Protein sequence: CASSYGTDGNTIYF.

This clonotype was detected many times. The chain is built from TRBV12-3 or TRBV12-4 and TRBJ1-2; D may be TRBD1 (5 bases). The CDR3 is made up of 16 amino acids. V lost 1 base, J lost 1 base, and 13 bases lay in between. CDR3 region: CASSLDRTPLNYGYTF. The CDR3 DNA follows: TGTGCCAGCAGTTTAGACCGGACACCTCTTAACTATGGCTACACCTTC.

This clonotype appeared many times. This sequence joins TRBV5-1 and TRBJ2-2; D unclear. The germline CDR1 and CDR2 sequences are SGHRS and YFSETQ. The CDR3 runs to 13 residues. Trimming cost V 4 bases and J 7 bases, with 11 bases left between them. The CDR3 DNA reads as TGCGCCAGCAGCCGAAGCGCTGACGGGGAGCTGTTTTTT. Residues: CASSRSADGELFF.

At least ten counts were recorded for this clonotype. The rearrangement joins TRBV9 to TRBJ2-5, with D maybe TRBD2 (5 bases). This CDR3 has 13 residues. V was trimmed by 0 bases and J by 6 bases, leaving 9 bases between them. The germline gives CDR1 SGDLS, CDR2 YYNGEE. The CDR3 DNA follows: TGTGCCAGCAGCGTAGCGCCTAGCCAGACCCAGTACTTC. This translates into CASSVAPSQTQYF.

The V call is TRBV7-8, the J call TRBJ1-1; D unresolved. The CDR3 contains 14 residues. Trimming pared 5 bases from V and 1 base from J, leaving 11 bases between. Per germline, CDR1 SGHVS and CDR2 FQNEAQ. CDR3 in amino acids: CASSRMDRNTEAFF. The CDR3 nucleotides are TGTGCCAGCAGCAGGATGGACCGGAACACTGAAGCTTTCTTT.

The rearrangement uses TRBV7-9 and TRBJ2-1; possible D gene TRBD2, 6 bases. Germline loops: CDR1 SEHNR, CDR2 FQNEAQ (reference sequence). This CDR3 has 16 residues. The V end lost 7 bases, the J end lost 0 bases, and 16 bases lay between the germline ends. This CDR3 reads CASMGGLAGSYNEQFF. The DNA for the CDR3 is TGTGCCAGCATGGGGGGTCTAGCAGGCTCCTACAATGAGCAGTTCTTC.

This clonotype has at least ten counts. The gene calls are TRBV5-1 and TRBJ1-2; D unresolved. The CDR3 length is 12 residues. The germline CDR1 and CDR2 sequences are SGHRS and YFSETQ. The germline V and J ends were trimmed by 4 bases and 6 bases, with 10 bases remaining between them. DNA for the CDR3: TGCGCCAGCAGCGAAGGGTCGGATGGCTACACCTTC. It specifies CASSEGSDGYTF. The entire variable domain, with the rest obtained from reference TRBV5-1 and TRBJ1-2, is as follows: KAGVTQTPRYLIKTRGQQVTLSCSPISGHRSVSWYQQTPGQGLQFLFEYFSETQRNKGNFPGRFSGRQFSNSRSEMNVSTLELGDSALYLCASSEGSDGYTFGSGTRLTVV.

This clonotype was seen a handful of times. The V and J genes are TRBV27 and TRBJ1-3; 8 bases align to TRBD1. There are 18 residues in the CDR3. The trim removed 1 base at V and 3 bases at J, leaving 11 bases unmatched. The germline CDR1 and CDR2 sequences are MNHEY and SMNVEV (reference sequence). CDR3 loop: CASSLYPPGGANGNTIYF. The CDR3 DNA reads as TGTGCCAGCAGTTTATATCCGCCAGGGGGCGCGAATGGAAACACCATATATTTT.

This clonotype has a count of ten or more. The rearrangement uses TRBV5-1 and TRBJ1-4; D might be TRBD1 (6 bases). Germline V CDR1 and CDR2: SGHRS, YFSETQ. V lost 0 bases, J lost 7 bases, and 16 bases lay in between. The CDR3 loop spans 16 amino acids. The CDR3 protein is CASSLDGTTGGEKLFF. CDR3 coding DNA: TGCGCCAGCAGCTTGGATGGGACAACGGGCGGTGAAAAACTGTTTTTT.